This T cell receptor beta chain came from a study of CD8+ T cells in alopecia areata. As to this clone: The antigen remains undetermined.

Isolated RNA was reverse transcribed into cDNA used as the sequencing template. Assay: immunoSEQ multiplex PCR; the TCRdb copy retains only in-frame clones and omits some. The table has some 210,000 clones, approximately 67% seen once. This CDR3 comprises 14 residues. CDR1 and CDR2 from the germline V gene are SGDLS and YYNGEE. The V gene lost 0 bases and the J gene lost 6 bases, with 13 bases spanning the gap. This sample's treatment: oral pan-JAK inhibitor, 5-10 mg twice daily. Study observations and caveats: Lesional scalp exceeded normal scalp in clonality, especially in alopecia totalis/universalis.

The chain has TRBV9 and TRBJ2-7; no definite D call. The clonotype originates from a human donor with alopecia areata. The specimen comprised CD4+ T cells sorted from blood, sampled at approximately week 45, from a patient treated with tofacitinib. CDR3 coding DNA: TGTGCCAGCAGCGTAGATGTGGGGTTCGGCGAGCAGTACTTC. Translated, it gives CASSVDVGFGEQYF.